This note documents a single T cell receptor (beta chain) sequence. The record originates from a study of blood T cell repertoires in COVID-19. Study overall: Sites across the United States, Italy and Spain contributed samples from acute and convalescent COVID-19. From T cells, B-cell-depleted T cells, or PBMCs came the material, which was cDNA or gDNA.

Original analysis: Reference gene primer amplification in the assay estimated nucleated cell counts. Using immunoSEQ multiplex PCR, the repertoire was profiled, and TCRdb retains in-frame clones only, with some absent. For V, J and clone size, that table is used; D and trimming come from the DNA. The table shows under 150,000 clones, with under 80% occurring only once. Sequencing was performed on peripheral blood. The receptor was derived from an older man with acute or convalescent COVID-19.

For the CDR3, the DNA is TGTGCCAGCAGCCCCCAGGCTGGGACATTTTCACAGCCCCAGCATTTT. Residues: CASSPQAGTFSQPQHF. The rearrangement links TRBV7-2 to TRBJ1-5; D is possibly TRBD1 (6 bases). Germline CDR1 reads SGHTA; CDR2 reads FQGNSA. The CDR3 totals 16 residues. The V gene lost 5 bases and the J gene lost 7 bases, with 21 bases spanning the gap.